This TCR beta chain derives from a study of blood T cells in healthy people across ages. General study results and limits: Comparison with aged donors showed that long-lived donors had more naive CD4+ cells and higher diversity.

Germline V gene lookup returns CDR1 SGHRS and CDR2 YFSETQ. The CDR3 runs 15 residues. V lost 5 bases and J 5 bases, leaving 14 bases between the germline ends. Together with a sample-barcoded 5' primer, a J-beta primer mix was included in a second PCR lasting about 7 to 11 cycles. Each CDR3 protein is one row after TCRdb ran MiXCR on the 5' RACE reads. Counted here are 1.8 million or so distinct CDR3 sequences, roughly 43% occurring once; the ten biggest clones make up roughly 23%. This clonotype has more than one count but fewer than ten. Its specificity is unknown. The receptor was derived from a human donor in good health. Sequencing input: blood. The rearrangement joins TRBV5-1 to TRBJ1-6; possibly TRBD1 for D (6 bases). Written as DNA, the CDR3 is TGCGCCAGCAGTACAATTACAGGGAATAATTCACCCCTCCACTTT. Translating gives CASSTITGNNSPLHF.